This is a list of T cell receptor beta chains from one sample in a study of blood T cell dynamics during melanoma immunotherapy. Using immunoSEQ multiplex PCR, the repertoire was profiled, and TCRdb retains in-frame clones only, with some absent. Counted here are 10,000 or so clones, 86% occurring once; the ten biggest clones make up 9.5% to 10%. Sequencing was performed on blood, taken from a patient treated with checkpoint blockade. The source is a human donor with melanoma. The CDR3 runs from the conserved cysteine through the conserved F or W. Each record gives: CDR3 protein, CDR3 DNA, D gene, J gene, clone size, V gene. The D gene is left open where the match is weak. Size is stated for part of the rows, as once, few or many counts, or as a class when the clone is expanded.

CASSRAGGDYGYTF	TGCGCCAGCAGCCGTGCAGGGGGCGACTATGGCTACACCTTC	TRBD1	TRBJ1-2	.	TRBV4-3
CAWTQGAAGANVLTF	TGTGCCTGGACGCAGGGGGCCGCTGGGGCCAACGTCCTGACTTTC	TRBD1	TRBJ2-6	.	TRBV30
CASSSYPGVDGYTF	TGTGCCAGCAGCTCGTACCCAGGGGTTGACGGCTACACCTTC	.	TRBJ1-2	.	TRBV7-9
CASSLGTEQYF	TGCGCCAGCAGCTTGGGGACCGAGCAGTACTTC	.	TRBJ2-7	.	TRBV5-1
CASSPRTSTDTQYF	TGTGCCAGCTCACCAAGGACTAGCACAGATACGCAGTATTTT	.	TRBJ2-3	.	TRBV18
CASSQDMDSNQPQHF	TGTGCCAGCAGTCAGGACATGGATAGCAATCAGCCCCAGCATTTT	.	TRBJ1-5	large	TRBV2
CASSLLSGAGGYTF	TGTGCCAGCAGCTTATTGTCAGGGGCGGGTGGCTACACCTTC	.	TRBJ1-2	medium-sized	TRBV11-2
CASRPPGQDNSPLHF	TGTGCCAGCAGACCCCCGGGACAGGATAATTCACCCCTCCACTTT	TRBD1	TRBJ1-6	.	TRBV2
CASSQVPMNTEAFF	TGCGCCAGCAGCCAAGTACCAATGAACACTGAAGCTTTCTTT	.	TRBJ1-1	.	TRBV4-1
CASSQFDRGGKKLFF	TGCGCCAGCAGCCAATTCGACAGGGGAGGGAAAAAACTGTTTTTT	TRBD1	TRBJ1-4	.	TRBV4-1